A selection of T cell receptor beta chains follows, all from one sample in a study of neurological immune-mediated disorders. Each CDR3 protein gets one entry after TCRdb re-called the 5' RACE reads with MiXCR. The sample lists about 40,000 distinct CDR3 sequences, 2.5% occurring once. Sequenced sample: PBMCs. Receptor source: a man between 45 and 60 years old with multiple sclerosis. Both conserved end residues are part of each CDR3. A D gene is named only where the DNA matches it firmly. Size is omitted from some rows. Given values are once, few, many or a class for expanded clones.

CDR3 | DNA | D | V | size | J
CASSLQGFQETQYF | TGTGCCAGCAGCTTACAGGGGTTCCAAGAGACCCAGTACTTC | - | TRBV7-2 | many | TRBJ2-5
CATSRPTGGYEQYF | TGTGCCACCAGCAGACCGACGGGGGGCTACGAGCAGTACTTC | TRBD2 | TRBV15 | many | TRBJ2-7
CARHRGDTGELFF | TGTGCCAGGCACAGGGGGGACACCGGGGAGCTGTTTTTT | TRBD1 | TRBV2 | many | TRBJ2-2
CASSFPTGLSNTGELFF | TGTGCCAGCAGCTTCCCGACCGGACTATCGAACACCGGGGAGCTGTTTTTT | - | TRBV7-2 | many | TRBJ2-2
CSAREGAGGFYNEQFF | TGCAGTGCTAGAGAGGGAGCGGGGGGATTCTACAATGAGCAGTTCTTC | TRBD2 | TRBV20-1 | many | TRBJ2-1
CASSQGLTGTTQYF | TGTGCCAGCAGCCAAGGTCTGACTGGCACCACGCAGTATTTT | - | TRBV14 | many | TRBJ2-3
CASSFTGTGDTGELFF | TGTGCCAGCTCATTCACCGGGACAGGGGACACCGGGGAGCTGTTTTTT | TRBD1 | TRBV18 | many | TRBJ2-2
CSARGEYLRGAQETQYF | TGCAGTGCTAGAGGGGAGTATTTGCGGGGGGCCCAAGAGACCCAGTACTTC | TRBD2 | TRBV20-1 | many | TRBJ2-5
CASSSSGTSGGNTGELFF | TGCGCCAGCAGCTCGTCCGGGACTAGCGGGGGAAACACCGGGGAGCTGTTTTTT | TRBD2 | TRBV5-1 | medium-sized | TRBJ2-2
CASSVYLDRGREQYF | TGTGCCAGCAGCGTATATCTGGACAGGGGGCGCGAGCAGTACTTC | TRBD1 | TRBV9 | many | TRBJ2-7
CASSQEAGRYGQNYGYTF | TGCGCCAGCAGCCAAGAGGCGGGTAGATACGGGCAGAACTATGGCTACACCTTC | - | TRBV4-3 | many | TRBJ1-2
CASSIGQGTGELFF | TGTGCCAGCAGCATAGGACAGGGGACCGGGGAGCTGTTTTTT | TRBD1 | TRBV12-3/TRBV12-4 | few | TRBJ2-2
CASSGDRGAWGYTF | TGTGCCAGCAGCGGGGACAGGGGCGCCTGGGGCTACACCTTC | TRBD1 | TRBV11-3 | many | TRBJ1-2
CASSPYLNTEAFF | TGTGCCAGCAGCCCTTATTTAAACACTGAAGCTTTCTTT | - | TRBV7-2 | many | TRBJ1-1
CASSDGTGVTEAFF | TGTGCCAGCAGCGACGGGACAGGGGTTACTGAAGCTTTCTTT | TRBD1 | TRBV7-9 | many | TRBJ1-1
CASSSTTGTPNTEAFF | TGCGCCAGCAGCTCTACTACCGGGACACCCAACACTGAAGCTTTCTTT | - | TRBV5-1 | many | TRBJ1-1
CSVKRGTGQRQPQHF | TGCAGTGTTAAGAGAGGGACAGGTCAGCGGCAGCCCCAGCATTTT | TRBD1 | TRBV20-1 | many | TRBJ1-5
CASSTTGQNYGYTF | TGTGCCAGCAGTACTACCGGACAGAACTATGGCTACACCTTC | - | TRBV6-6 | many | TRBJ1-2
CASSQGALTEAFF | TGTGCCAGCAGCCAGGGGGCCCTCACTGAAGCTTTCTTT | TRBD1 | TRBV27 | many | TRBJ1-1
CASSQVGLYGYTF | TGCGCCAGCAGCCAAGTTGGCCTCTATGGCTACACCTTC | - | TRBV4-1 | many | TRBJ1-2
CATSDWGETQYF | TGTGCCACCAGTGATTGGGGAGAGACCCAGTACTTC | - | TRBV24-1 | many | TRBJ2-5
CSARAGQLLYEQYF | TGCAGTGCTAGGGCGGGACAACTACTCTACGAGCAGTACTTC | - | TRBV20-1 | many | TRBJ2-7
CASGQGRASPLHF | TGTGCCAGCGGACAGGGTAGGGCTTCACCCCTCCACTTT | TRBD1 | TRBV12-3/TRBV12-4 | many | TRBJ1-6
CASSFTLTTMNTEAFF | TGTGCCAGCAGCTTTACACTAACTACCATGAACACTGAAGCTTTCTTT | - | TRBV11-3 | many | TRBJ1-1
CASSQGARTGELFF | TGCGCCAGCAGCCAGGGGGCGCGCACCGGGGAGCTGTTTTTT | TRBD1 | TRBV5-1 | many | TRBJ2-2
CASSQVTDTQYF | TGTGCCAGCAGCCAGGTAACAGATACGCAGTATTTT | - | TRBV3-1 | many | TRBJ2-3
CASSLSRAQSFYGYTF | TGTGCCAGCAGCCTCTCCCGGGCGCAATCCTTCTATGGCTACACCTTC | - | TRBV3-1 | many | TRBJ1-2
CASRVLAGEQYF | TGTGCCAGCAGGGTACTAGCGGGAGAGCAGTACTTC | TRBD2 | TRBV2 | many | TRBJ2-7
CASSFRGYEQYF | TGTGCCAGCAGCTTTCGGGGCTACGAGCAGTACTTC | - | TRBV3-1 | many | TRBJ2-7
CATSRDPGRDYEQYF | TGTGCCACCAGCAGAGATCCGGGCAGGGACTACGAGCAGTACTTC | - | TRBV15 | many | TRBJ2-7
CASSQEGRGRTQETQYF | TGTGCCAGCAGCCAAGAGGGTCGGGGACGCACCCAAGAGACCCAGTACTTC | - | TRBV4-2 | many | TRBJ2-5
CASSGTGGYFEQFF | TGTGCCAGCAGCGGGACAGGGGGGTACTTCGAGCAGTTCTTC | TRBD1 | TRBV9 | many | TRBJ2-1
CASSSHTTGLTGELFF | TGTGCCAGCAGTTCCCACACGACAGGGCTCACCGGGGAGCTGTTTTTT | TRBD1 | TRBV12-3/TRBV12-4 | many | TRBJ2-2
CASSFYEQYF | TGCGCCAGCAGCTTTTACGAGCAGTACTTC | - | TRBV5-1 | many | TRBJ2-7
CASSRGTSNAGELFF | TGTGCCAGCAGTCGCGGGACTAGCAATGCCGGGGAGCTGTTTTTT | TRBD2 | TRBV6-5 | - | TRBJ2-2
CASSVGGRGYGYTF | TGTGCCAGCAGCGTAGGAGGGAGAGGCTATGGCTACACCTTC | - | TRBV9 | many | TRBJ1-2
CASSSQDRGLRETQYF | TGTGCCAGCAGTTCTCAGGACAGGGGGCTAAGGGAGACCCAGTACTTC | TRBD1 | TRBV6-6 | many | TRBJ2-5
CASSVGGTYGYTF | TGTGCCAGCAGCGTCGGAGGGACCTATGGCTACACCTTC | - | TRBV9 | many | TRBJ1-2
CSAKTWDRSQPQNF | TGCAGTGCTAAGACCTGGGACAGGAGTCAGCCCCAGAATTTT | TRBD1 | TRBV20-1 | few | TRBJ1-5
CAISDRGETQYF | TGTGCCATCAGTGACCGGGGAGAGACCCAGTACTTC | - | TRBV10-3 | many | TRBJ2-5
CSAREHHEQYF | TGCAGTGCTAGAGAACACCACGAGCAGTACTTC | - | TRBV20-1 | many | TRBJ2-7
CSARGRSLGPQHF | TGCAGTGCTAGAGGACGGAGCTTGGGGCCCCAGCATTTT | - | TRBV20-1 | many | TRBJ1-5
CASSLSASGGLNYEQYF | TGTGCCAGCAGTTTATCGGCTAGCGGGGGGCTAAACTACGAGCAGTACTTC | TRBD2 | TRBV27 | many | TRBJ2-7
CASSAWGNNEQYF | TGTGCCAGCAGCGCTTGGGGGAACAACGAGCAGTACTTC | - | TRBV12-3/TRBV12-4 | many | TRBJ2-7
CASSRSGATDTQYF | TGCGCCAGCAGCAGGTCAGGGGCCACAGATACGCAGTATTTT | - | TRBV5-1 | few | TRBJ2-3
CASTLQGANEKLFF | TGCGCCAGCACCTTACAGGGGGCTAATGAAAAACTGTTTTTT | TRBD1 | TRBV5-1 | many | TRBJ1-4
CASSQTSGAGDTQYF | TGTGCCAGCAGCCAGACTAGCGGGGCGGGAGATACGCAGTATTTT | TRBD2 | TRBV7-9 | many | TRBJ2-3
CAISESLDRGLHEQFF | TGTGCCATCAGTGAGTCCTTGGACAGGGGGCTTCATGAGCAGTTCTTC | TRBD1 | TRBV10-3 | many | TRBJ2-1
CASSLGLAGGREETQYF | TGCGCCAGCAGCTTGGGACTAGCGGGGGGTCGAGAAGAGACCCAGTACTTC | TRBD2 | TRBV5-1 | many | TRBJ2-5
CSAPPGQSNEKLFF | TGCAGTGCACCTCCGGGACAGTCTAATGAAAAACTGTTTTTT | TRBD1 | TRBV20-1 | many | TRBJ1-4
CASSQILPDRGVRGGELFF | TGCGCCAGCAGCCAGATCCTCCCGGACAGGGGAGTCCGTGGCGGGGAGCTGTTTTTT | TRBD1 | TRBV4-3 | many | TRBJ2-2
CASTPGLSRSTEAFF | TGTGCCAGCACCCCCGGTCTTAGCCGGTCCACTGAAGCTTTCTTT | - | TRBV12-3/TRBV12-4 | many | TRBJ1-1
CSASNPRGGSYEQYF | TGCAGTGCTAGTAATCCGCGGGGGGGCTCCTACGAGCAGTACTTC | TRBD2 | TRBV20-1 | many | TRBJ2-7
CASSLGTAFNQPQHF | TGTGCCAGCAGCCTTGGGACAGCGTTTAATCAGCCCCAGCATTTT | TRBD1 | TRBV7-9 | few | TRBJ1-5